These T cell receptor beta chains were read from a single sample in a study of blood T cell repertoires in COVID-19. The data were produced by immunoSEQ multiplex PCR, yet TCRdb's version contains in-frame clones alone and is incomplete. The table lists around 140,000 clones, 75% to 90% of them singletons. Sequencing was done on a sample of PBMCs or T cells enriched from blood (not recorded which). These receptors all stem from a man in his sixties who had recovered from COVID-19. Each CDR3 is given with its conserved first and last residue. D genes are given only for firm matches. Some rows mark clone size as missing; the rest say once, few, many or name a class of expanded clone.

V	size	D	J	DNA	CDR3
TRBV20-1	-	-	TRBJ2-1	TGCAGTGCAAATAAGGGGCGTGAGCAGTTCTTC	CSANKGREQFF
TRBV30	-	-	TRBJ1-6	TGTGCCTGGAGTGTAGGGCAGGGGAGTTCACCCCTCCACTTT	CAWSVGQGSSPLHF
TRBV19	-	-	TRBJ1-4	TGTGCCAGTCGGGACATCGGACACGAAAAACTGTTTTTT	CASRDIGHEKLFF
TRBV3-1/TRBV3-2	-	-	TRBJ1-6	TGTGCCAGCAGCCCAAAGGGGTTGTGGGACATCAATTCACCCCTCCACTTT	CASSPKGLWDINSPLHF
TRBV5-1	-	-	TRBJ1-1	TGCGCCAGCAGCTTGGCCCAGGTTGTTGGTGCGGAAGCTTTCTTT	CASSLAQVVGAEAFF
TRBV3-1/TRBV3-2	few	-	TRBJ1-2	TGTGCCAGCAGCCAAGTTTCAGGGGAGTATGGCTACACCTTC	CASSQVSGEYGYTF
TRBV9	-	TRBD2	TRBJ2-1	TGTGCCAGCAGCGTAGACAGCGGGAGCTACAATGAGCAGTTCTTC	CASSVDSGSYNEQFF
TRBV7-8	once	TRBD2	TRBJ2-5	TGTGCCAGCAGCCCCACGGGGGGGATGGGAGAGACCCAGTACTTC	CASSPTGGMGETQYF
TRBV25-1	-	TRBD2	TRBJ2-7	TGTGCCACCCGGGGTAGCGGGAGGTCCCACGAGCAGTACTTC	CATRGSGRSHEQYF
TRBV9	once	TRBD1	TRBJ2-1	TGTGCCAGCAGCGTAGACAGGGGGCGGGATGAGCAGTTCTTC	CASSVDRGRDEQFF
TRBV5-8	-	-	TRBJ1-5	TGTGCCAGCAGCTTGGTTCAGGGTCTTCCATTT	CASSLVQGLPF
TRBV6-5	once	TRBD1	TRBJ2-3	TGTGCCAGCAGCAGACGGGACAGGGGCGCAGATACGCAGTATTTT	CASSRRDRGADTQYF
TRBV27	once	TRBD1	TRBJ1-1	TGTGCCAGCAGTACAACAGACAGGGCTGAAGCTTTCTTT	CASSTTDRAEAFF
TRBV7-8	-	-	TRBJ2-1	TGTGCCAGCAGCCCTGCCCTCCGGGGTGAGCAGTTCTTC	CASSPALRGEQFF
TRBV19	-	-	TRBJ2-5	TGTGCCAGCCGAACAGGAAACCAAGAGACCCAGTACTTC	CASRTGNQETQYF
TRBV29-1	-	-	TRBJ2-1	TGCAGTGCCGGGAACTACAATGAGCAGTTCTTC	CSAGNYNEQFF
TRBV7-2	-	TRBD2	TRBJ2-1	TGTGCCAGCAGCCTCGGGACTAGCGGGGAGCAGTTCTTC	CASSLGTSGEQFF
TRBV16	-	TRBD1	TRBJ1-6	TGTGCCAGCAGCCGCCAGACAGGGGGCCAGTCACCCCTCCACTTT	CASSRQTGGQSPLHF
TRBV7-9	-	TRBD2	TRBJ2-3	TGTGCCAGCAGCTTAAATGATGGCGGGGGGCAGTATTTT	CASSLNDGGGQYF
TRBV13	-	-	TRBJ2-5	TGTGCCAGCAGTATTGCAGGGCGAGAGACCCAGTACTTC	CASSIAGRETQYF
TRBV24-1	-	TRBD1	TRBJ2-1	TGTGCCACCAGTGAACTCAGGGGACAGGGGCGTGAGCAGTTCTTC	CATSELRGQGREQFF
TRBV6-5	-	-	TRBJ2-3	TGTGCCAGCAGCCCCGGGGATACGCAGTATTTT	CASSPGDTQYF
TRBV6-5	-	-	TRBJ2-2	TGTGCCAGCAGTTTCGTAACCGGGGAGCTGTTTTTT	CASSFVTGELFF
TRBV10-3	few	-	TRBJ2-7	TGTGCCATCAGTGAGTCAACAGGGTTATGGTACTTC	CAISESTGLWYF
TRBV23-1	-	-	TRBJ2-5	TGCGCCAGCAGTCAATCGGGCCTCCAAGAGACCCAGTACTTC	CASSQSGLQETQYF